These 9 T cell receptor beta chains originate from one sample sequenced in a study of blood T cells in healthy people across ages. It was with a sample-barcoded 5' primer and a J-beta primer mix that a second PCR of roughly 7 to 12 cycles was run. TCRdb re-derived calls from the 5' RACE reads in MiXCR, one entry per CDR3 protein. The table includes 1.5 million to 2 million distinct CDR3 sequences, almost 35% detected once. What was sequenced was blood. The receptors originated from a young woman in good health.

Only a few counts were recorded for this clonotype. The chain combines TRBV12-3 or TRBV12-4 with TRBJ2-1, with a weak D call TRBD1 (6 bases). The ends were cut back, 4 bases at V and 4 bases at J, with 20 bases in the middle. CDR3 size: 17 residues. In DNA, the CDR3 is TGTGCCAGCAGTTCAGCCTTACAGGGTAGGAGGTACAATGAGCAGTTCTTC. Translating gives CASSSALQGRRYNEQFF.

This clonotype was observed at least ten times. This sequence joins TRBV4-1 and TRBJ2-1; D ambiguous. V was clipped by 1 base and J by 5 bases, with 9 bases between them. Germline CDR1 reads MGHRA; CDR2 reads YSYEKL. The CDR3 sequence is 14 residues long. This CDR3 is CASSQAWGNNEQFF. The CDR3 nucleotides read TGCGCCAGCAGCCAAGCTTGGGGAAACAATGAGCAGTTCTTC.

This clonotype came up a few times. This chain links TRBV12-3 or TRBV12-4 with TRBJ2-2; 8 bases are a match to TRBD2. V lost 6 bases, J lost 0 bases, and 6 bases stayed unmatched. This CDR3 has 16 amino acids. CDR3 in DNA: TGTGCCAGCAGCCCGCGGGGACTAGCGAACACCGGGGAGCTGTTTTTT. Its translation: CASSPRGLANTGELFF.

This sequence joins TRBV20-1 and TRBJ1-6; D gene uncertain. Germline CDR1 reads DFQATT; CDR2 reads SNEGSKA (reference sequence). The CDR3 contains 14 residues. V dropped 5 bases and J dropped 0 bases, with 8 bases sitting between them. CDR3 amino acids: CSALVGSYNSPLHF. CDR3 DNA: TGCAGTGCTTTGGTGGGCTCCTATAATTCACCCCTCCACTTT.

The V call is TRBV7-9, the J call TRBJ2-7; 10 bases are shared with TRBD2. Per germline, CDR1 SEHNR and CDR2 FQNEAQ (reference sequence). The CDR3 sequence is 16 residues long. V lost 5 bases and J lost 5; bases outside the gene matches: 12. CDR3 in amino acids: CASSKWGTSGTDEQYF. In DNA form, the CDR3 reads TGTGCCAGCAGCAAGTGGGGAACTAGCGGGACGGACGAGCAGTACTTC.

J is TRBJ1-5 and V is TRBV6-6; D uncertain. The CDR3 runs 15 residues. In germline, CDR1 is MNHNY, CDR2 SVGAGI (reference sequence). V was clipped by 2 bases and J by 5 bases, with 13 bases between them. The CDR3 is CASSYPTHKDQPQHF. The CDR3 DNA reads TGTGCCAGCAGTTACCCGACACACAAGGATCAGCCCCAGCATTTT.

As for this clonotype: It may be a read error: a sequence one base away is much more abundant. The genes are TRBV25-1 and TRBJ2-4; 8 positions agree with TRBD1. The J call may be mistaken, given a closer DNA end match to TRBJ2-7. Germline V gene sequence: CDR1 MGHDK, CDR2 SYGVNS. There are 13 residues in the CDR3. As DNA, the CDR3 is TGTGCCAGGAGTGAGGACAGGGTTTACGAGCAGTACTTC. Its translation is CARSEDRVYEQYF.

The gene calls are TRBV12-5 and TRBJ1-1; D unresolved. The CDR3 extends over 16 amino acids. The germline V gene encodes CDR1 LGHNT and CDR2 FRNRAP. The ends were cut back, 2 bases at V and 0 bases at J, with 13 bases in the middle. The CDR3 here is CASGLFGVAVNTEAFF. As DNA, the CDR3 is TGTGCTAGTGGTTTGTTCGGCGTGGCAGTGAACACTGAAGCTTTCTTT.

This clonotype has just a few counts. The chain recombines TRBV6-5 with TRBJ2-1; 12 bases are shared with TRBD2. From germline, CDR1 is MNHEY and CDR2 SVGAGI. The CDR3 has 17 residues. V was clipped by 0 bases and J by 6 bases; unmatched bases: 6. CDR3 residues: CASSYSGTSGGFNEQFF. The CDR3 DNA reads as TGTGCCAGCAGTTACTCTGGTACTAGCGGGGGGTTCAATGAGCAGTTCTTC.